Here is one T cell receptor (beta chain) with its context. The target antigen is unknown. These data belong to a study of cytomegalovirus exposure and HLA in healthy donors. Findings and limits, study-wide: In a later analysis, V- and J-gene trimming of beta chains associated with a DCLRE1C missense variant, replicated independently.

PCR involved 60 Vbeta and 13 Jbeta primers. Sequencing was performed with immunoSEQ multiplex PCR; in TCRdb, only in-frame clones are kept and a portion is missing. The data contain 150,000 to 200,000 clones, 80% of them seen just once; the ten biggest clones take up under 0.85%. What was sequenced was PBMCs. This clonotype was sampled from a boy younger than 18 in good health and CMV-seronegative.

CDR3 sequence reads: CASSPVTNEKLFF. DNA of the CDR3: TGTGCCAGCAGTCCGGTAACTAATGAAAAACTGTTTTTT. J is TRBJ1-4 and V is TRBV9, with unresolved D. This CDR3 is built from 13 residues. Germline V lookup: CDR1 SGDLS, CDR2 YYNGEE. Trimming pared 5 bases from V and 1 base from J, leaving 6 bases between.